Its frequency marks the clone carrying this TCR beta chain as medium-sized. The read terminates 3 residues ahead of where the CDR3 ends, so the germline J gene completes it. This sample was included in a study of T cells in women clearing cervical HPV infection. TCRdb's copy holds only in-frame clones and misses some; the assay was immunoSEQ multiplex PCR. The specimen's table records 13,000 or so clones. The V gene's germline CDR1 is SGHTA and CDR2 FQGNSA. Trimming removed 5 bases from V and 8 bases from J; junction bases left unmatched: 13. The length of the CDR3 is 15 residues. The rearrangement links TRBV7-2 to TRBJ2-3; the match to TRBD1 covers 7 bases. The sample taken for sequencing was blood buffy coat. The receptor was derived from a woman between 18 and 70 years old with a cervical HPV16 infection that either progressed to CIN3+ or cleared (not recorded which). The sequenced part of the CDR3 DNA is TGTGCCAGCAGCGCCACAGGGGATTCCGGAGGTACG. Translated, it gives CASSATGDSGGT. The whole CDR3 protein is CASSATGDSGGTQYF.